The rows below give T cell receptor beta chains drawn from one sample of a study of neurological immune-mediated disorders. TCRdb used MiXCR to reprocess the 5' RACE reads, holding one entry per CDR3 protein. The profile shows tens of thousands of distinct CDR3 sequences, approximately 13% of them singletons. Sequenced: PBMCs. Receptors originate from a female donor with HTLV-1-associated myelopathy (HAM/TSP). Each CDR3 is given with its conserved first and last residue. A D gene is named only where the DNA matches it firmly. Size is stated for part of the rows, as once, few or many counts, or as a class when the clone is expanded.

CDR3aa	CDR3nt	abundance	d_gene	v_gene	j_gene
CASSQVGLREGGELFF	TGTGCCAGCAGCCAAGTCGGGCTCCGGGAAGGCGGGGAGCTGTTTTTT	.	.	TRBV14	TRBJ2-2
CASSIGGWGSPLHF	TGTGCCAGCAGTATAGGGGGCTGGGGTTCACCCCTCCACTTT	many	TRBD1	TRBV25-1	TRBJ1-6
CASSLAGGYGYTF	TGTGCCAGCAGCTTAGCTGGGGGCTATGGCTACACCTTC	many	.	TRBV11-2	TRBJ1-2
CASSPDRARQFF	TGTGCCAGCAGTCCTGACAGGGCGAGGCAGTTCTTC	.	TRBD1	TRBV7-9	TRBJ2-1
CASRQHWMNTEAFF	TGTGCCAGCAGACAACATTGGATGAACACTGAAGCTTTCTTT	.	.	TRBV12-3/TRBV12-4	TRBJ1-1
CASSVVPGRGYTF	TGTGCCAGCAGCGTAGTCCCGGGTCGGGGCTACACCTTC	many	.	TRBV9	TRBJ1-2
CASSPPSQQETQYF	TGTGCCAGCTCACCACCGAGCCAGCAAGAGACCCAGTACTTC	.	.	TRBV18	TRBJ2-5
CAISEGTGAGSTGELFF	TGTGCCATCAGTGAGGGGACAGGGGCCGGAAGCACCGGGGAGCTGTTTTTT	many	TRBD1	TRBV10-3	TRBJ2-2
CAWGGENYEQYF	TGTGCCTGGGGCGGGGAGAACTACGAGCAGTACTTC	.	.	TRBV30	TRBJ2-7
CASSPKGQAGEKLFF	TGTGCCAGCTCACCAAAGGGACAGGCGGGTGAAAAACTGTTTTTT	many	TRBD1	TRBV18	TRBJ1-4
CSVEETLGVGYTF	TGCAGCGTTGAAGAAACTTTAGGGGTCGGCTACACCTTC	many	.	TRBV29-1	TRBJ1-2
CASSFSGGSETQYF	TGCGCCAGCAGCTTTTCGGGGGGCTCGGAGACCCAGTACTTC	many	.	TRBV5-1	TRBJ2-5
CATKDRPQETQYF	TGCGCCACTAAGGACAGACCTCAAGAGACCCAGTACTTC	many	.	TRBV10-2	TRBJ2-5
CASSLAGGPSYEQYF	TGTGCCAGCAGCTTAGCGGGGGGACCCTCCTACGAGCAGTACTTC	many	TRBD2	TRBV7-3	TRBJ2-7
CASSPLISDSPLHF	TGTGCCAGCAGCCCCCTTATTAGCGATTCACCCCTCCACTTT	.	.	TRBV7-8	TRBJ1-6
CASSPGGLADTQYF	TGCGCCAGCAGCCCAGGGGGCCTCGCAGATACGCAGTATTTT	many	TRBD1	TRBV5-1	TRBJ2-3